This entry describes one TCR beta chain. The data derive from a study of tumor-infiltrating lymphocytes in primary liver carcinoma. Production of TCR beta cDNA used roughly 0.55 ug total RNA together with a constant-region primer. Nested multiplex PCR, run for three rounds with slightly modified ARM-PCR, yielded TCR beta libraries. A single record per CDR3 protein comes from TCRdb applying MiXCR to the multiplex PCR reads. The repertoire holds 310,000 or so distinct CDR3 sequences, with more than 55% as singletons. Alongside blood RNA obtained from unsorted whole blood, germline DNA was also extracted. The authors collected around 3.9 milliliters of peripheral blood before surgery. The sequence came from a woman aged 25 to 39 with primary liver carcinoma and hepatitis B virus infection. Sequencing was carried out using peripheral blood.

The CDR3 DNA reads TGTGCCAGCAGCTTTGGGGACAGGAGAGGGGATACACACTATTTT. Its protein is CASSFGDRRGDTHYF. The chain uses TRBV11-2 and TRBJ2-3; TRBD1 agrees at 8 bases. CDR1 is SGHAT, CDR2 FQNNGV, per germline. The ends lost 3 bases at V and 15 bases at J; junction bases unmatched: 17. The CDR3 covers 15 residues.